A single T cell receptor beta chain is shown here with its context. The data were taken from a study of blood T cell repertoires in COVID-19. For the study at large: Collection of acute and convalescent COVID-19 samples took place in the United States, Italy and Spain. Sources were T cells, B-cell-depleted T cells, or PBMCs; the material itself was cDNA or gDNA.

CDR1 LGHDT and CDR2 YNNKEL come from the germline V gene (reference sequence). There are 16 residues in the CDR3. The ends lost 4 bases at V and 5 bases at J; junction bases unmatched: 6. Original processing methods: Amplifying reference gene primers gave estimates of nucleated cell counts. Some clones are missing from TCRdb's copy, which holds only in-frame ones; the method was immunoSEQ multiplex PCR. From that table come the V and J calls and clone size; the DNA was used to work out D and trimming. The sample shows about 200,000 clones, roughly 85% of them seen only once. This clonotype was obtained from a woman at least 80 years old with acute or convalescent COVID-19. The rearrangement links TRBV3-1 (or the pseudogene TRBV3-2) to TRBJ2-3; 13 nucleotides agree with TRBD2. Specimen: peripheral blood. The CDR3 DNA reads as TGTGCCAGCAGCCTCCTACTAGCGGGAGGGATAGATACGCAGTATTTT. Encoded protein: CASSLLLAGGIDTQYF.